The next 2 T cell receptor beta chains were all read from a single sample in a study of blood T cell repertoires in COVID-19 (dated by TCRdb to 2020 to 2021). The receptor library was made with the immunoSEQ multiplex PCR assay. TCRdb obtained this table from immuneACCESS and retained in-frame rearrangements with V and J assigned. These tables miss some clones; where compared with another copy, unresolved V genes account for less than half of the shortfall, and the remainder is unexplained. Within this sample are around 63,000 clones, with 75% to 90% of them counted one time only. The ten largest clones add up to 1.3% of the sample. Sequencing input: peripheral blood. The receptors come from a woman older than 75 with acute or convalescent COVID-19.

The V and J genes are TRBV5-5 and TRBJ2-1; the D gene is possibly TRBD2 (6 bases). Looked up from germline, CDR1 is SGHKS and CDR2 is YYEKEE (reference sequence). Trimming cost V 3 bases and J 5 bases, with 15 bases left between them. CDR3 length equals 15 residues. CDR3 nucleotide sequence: TGTGCCAGCAGCTCACTCGGGTGGGAGGACAATGAGCAGTTCTTC. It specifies CASSSLGWEDNEQFF.

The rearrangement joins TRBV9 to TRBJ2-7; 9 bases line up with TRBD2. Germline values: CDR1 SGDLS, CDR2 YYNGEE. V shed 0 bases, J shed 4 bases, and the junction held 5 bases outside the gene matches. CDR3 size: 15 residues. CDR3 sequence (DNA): TGTGCCAGCAGCGTAGACGCGGGAGGGAAGTACGAGCAGTACTTC. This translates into CASSVDAGGKYEQYF.